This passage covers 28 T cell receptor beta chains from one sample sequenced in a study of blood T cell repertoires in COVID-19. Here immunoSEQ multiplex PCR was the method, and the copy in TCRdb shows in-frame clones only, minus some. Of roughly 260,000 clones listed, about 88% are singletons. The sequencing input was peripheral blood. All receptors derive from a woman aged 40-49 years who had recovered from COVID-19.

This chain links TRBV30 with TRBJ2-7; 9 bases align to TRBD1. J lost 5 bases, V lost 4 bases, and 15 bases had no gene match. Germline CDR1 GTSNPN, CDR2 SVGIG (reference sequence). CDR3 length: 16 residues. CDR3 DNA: TGTGCCTGGACCGTGGGGGTCGGGACAGGGAGGGACGAGCAGTACTTC. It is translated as CAWTVGVGTGRDEQYF.

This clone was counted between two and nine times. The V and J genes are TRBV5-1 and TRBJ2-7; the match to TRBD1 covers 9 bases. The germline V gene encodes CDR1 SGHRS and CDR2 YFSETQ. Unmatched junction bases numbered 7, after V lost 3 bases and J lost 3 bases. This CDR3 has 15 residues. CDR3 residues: CASSSRGTGIYEQYF. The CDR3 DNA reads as TGCGCCAGCAGCTCGAGAGGGACAGGGATCTACGAGCAGTACTTC.

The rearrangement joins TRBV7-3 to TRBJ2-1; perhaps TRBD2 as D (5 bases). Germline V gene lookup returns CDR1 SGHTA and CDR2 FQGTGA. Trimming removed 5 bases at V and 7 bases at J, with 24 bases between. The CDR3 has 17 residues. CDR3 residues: CASSPRGLAGGLNEQFF. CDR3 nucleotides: TGTGCCAGCAGCCCCCGCGGGTTGGCAGGCGGCTTGAATGAGCAGTTCTTC.

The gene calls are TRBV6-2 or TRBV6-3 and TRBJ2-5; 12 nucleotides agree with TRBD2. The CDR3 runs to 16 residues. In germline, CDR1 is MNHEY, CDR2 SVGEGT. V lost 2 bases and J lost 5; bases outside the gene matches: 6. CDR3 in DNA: TGTGCCAGCAGTTACCCCAGACTAGCGGGAGTGGAGACCCAGTACTTC. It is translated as CASSYPRLAGVETQYF.

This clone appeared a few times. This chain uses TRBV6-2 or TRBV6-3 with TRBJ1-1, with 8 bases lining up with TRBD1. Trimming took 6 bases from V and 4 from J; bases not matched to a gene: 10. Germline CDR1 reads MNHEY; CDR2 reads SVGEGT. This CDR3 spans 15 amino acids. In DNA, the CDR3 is TGTGCCAGCAGCCGCTCCCTCACAGGGGGCACTGAAGCTTTCTTT. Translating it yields CASSRSLTGGTEAFF.

The DNA for the CDR3 is TGTGCCAGCAGTCCCACCGGGACAGGGGCCTATGGCTACACCTTC. It yields the protein CASSPTGTGAYGYTF. The V and J genes are TRBV2 and TRBJ1-2, with 10 bases lining up with TRBD1. Losses at the gene ends were 5 bases for V and 4 bases for J; bases not matched to a gene: 7. The CDR3 totals 15 residues. The germline V gene has CDR1 SNHLY and CDR2 FYNNEI.

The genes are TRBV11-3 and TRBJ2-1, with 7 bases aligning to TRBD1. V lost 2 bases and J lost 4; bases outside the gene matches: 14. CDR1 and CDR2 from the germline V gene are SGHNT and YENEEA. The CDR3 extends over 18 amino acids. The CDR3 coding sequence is TGTGCCAGCAGCTTAACCGCCCTTGCAGGGGGATTATACAATGAGCAGTTCTTC. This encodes CASSLTALAGGLYNEQFF.

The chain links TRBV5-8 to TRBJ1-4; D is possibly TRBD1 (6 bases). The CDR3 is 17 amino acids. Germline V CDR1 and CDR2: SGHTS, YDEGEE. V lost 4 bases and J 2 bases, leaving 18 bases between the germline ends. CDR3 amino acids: CASSGQLLSRTNEKLFF. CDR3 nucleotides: TGTGCCAGCAGCGGACAGTTGTTGTCTAGGACTAATGAAAAACTGTTTTTT.

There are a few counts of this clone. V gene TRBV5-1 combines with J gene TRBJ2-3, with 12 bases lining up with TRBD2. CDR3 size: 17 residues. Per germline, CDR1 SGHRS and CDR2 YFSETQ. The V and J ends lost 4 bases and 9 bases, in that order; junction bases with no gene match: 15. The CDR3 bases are TGCGCCAGCAGCCCCGGGGGGCGACTAGCGGGAGATCGGACGCAGTATTTT. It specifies CASSPGGRLAGDRTQYF.

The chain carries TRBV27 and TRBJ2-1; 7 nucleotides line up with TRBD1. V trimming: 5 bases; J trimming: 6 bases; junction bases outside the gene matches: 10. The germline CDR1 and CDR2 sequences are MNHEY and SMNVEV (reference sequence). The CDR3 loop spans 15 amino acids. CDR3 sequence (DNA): TGTGCCAGCAGTCTCGTCTCCGGGACAGTCAATGAGCAGTTCTTC. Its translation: CASSLVSGTVNEQFF.

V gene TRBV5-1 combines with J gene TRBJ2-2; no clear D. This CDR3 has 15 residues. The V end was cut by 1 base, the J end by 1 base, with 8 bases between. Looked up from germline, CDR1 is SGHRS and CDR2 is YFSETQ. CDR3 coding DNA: TGCGCCAGCAGCTTGCCCAGCGTGAACACCGGGGAGCTGTTTTTT. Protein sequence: CASSLPSVNTGELFF. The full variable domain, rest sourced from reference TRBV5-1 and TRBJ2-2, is KAGVTQTPRYLIKTRGQQVTLSCSPISGHRSVSWYQQTPGQGLQFLFEYFSETQRNKGNFPGRFSGRQFSNSRSEMNVSTLELGDSALYLCASSLPSVNTGELFFGEGSRLTVL.

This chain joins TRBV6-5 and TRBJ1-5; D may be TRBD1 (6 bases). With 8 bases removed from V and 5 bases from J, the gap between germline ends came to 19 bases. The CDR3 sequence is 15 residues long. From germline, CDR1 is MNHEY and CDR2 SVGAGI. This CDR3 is CASRKQGGQDQPQHF. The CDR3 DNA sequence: TGTGCCAGCCGGAAACAGGGCGGTCAGGATCAGCCCCAGCATTTT.

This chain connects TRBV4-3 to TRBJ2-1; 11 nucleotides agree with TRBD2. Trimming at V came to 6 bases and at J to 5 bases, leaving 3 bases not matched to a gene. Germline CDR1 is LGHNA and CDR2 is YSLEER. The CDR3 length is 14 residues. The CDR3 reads CASSALAGDNEQFF. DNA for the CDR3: TGCGCCAGCAGTGCACTAGCGGGAGACAATGAGCAGTTCTTC.

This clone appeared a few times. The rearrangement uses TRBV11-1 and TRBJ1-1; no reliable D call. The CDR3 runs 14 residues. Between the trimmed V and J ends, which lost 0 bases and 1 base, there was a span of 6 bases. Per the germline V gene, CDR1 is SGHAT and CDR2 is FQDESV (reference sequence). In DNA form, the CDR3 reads TGTGCCAGCAGCTTAGCGGAGGGGAACACTGAAGCTTTCTTT. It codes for CASSLAEGNTEAFF.

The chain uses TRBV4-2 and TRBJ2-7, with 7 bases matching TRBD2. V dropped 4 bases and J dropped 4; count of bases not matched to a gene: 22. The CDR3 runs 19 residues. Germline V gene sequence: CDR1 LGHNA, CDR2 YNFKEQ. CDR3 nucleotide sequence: TGTGCCAGCAGCCGAACGACTAGCCTCTCTTCCGTCGTCGTTTACGAGCAGTACTTC. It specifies CASSRTTSLSSVVVYEQYF.

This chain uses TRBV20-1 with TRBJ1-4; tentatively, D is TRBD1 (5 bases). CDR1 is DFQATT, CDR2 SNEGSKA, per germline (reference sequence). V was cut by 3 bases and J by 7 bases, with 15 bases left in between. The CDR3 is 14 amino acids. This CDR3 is CSASPGGAGEKLFF. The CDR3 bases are TGCAGTGCTAGTCCCGGCGGGGCAGGTGAAAAACTGTTTTTT.

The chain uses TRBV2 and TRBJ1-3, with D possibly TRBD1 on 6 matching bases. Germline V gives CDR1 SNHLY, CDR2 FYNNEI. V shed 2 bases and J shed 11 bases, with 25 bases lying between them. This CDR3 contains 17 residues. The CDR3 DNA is TGTGCCAGCAGTGAACGATTCGGGAACAGGGCAGAAATGGCCATATATTTT. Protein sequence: CASSERFGNRAEMAIYF.

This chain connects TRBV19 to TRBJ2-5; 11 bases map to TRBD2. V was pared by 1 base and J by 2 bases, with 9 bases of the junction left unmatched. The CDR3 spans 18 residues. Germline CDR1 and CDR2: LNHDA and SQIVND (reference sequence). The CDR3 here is CASSIGPSGGTIQETQYF. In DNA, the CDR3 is TGTGCCAGTAGTATAGGGCCTAGCGGGGGGACAATTCAAGAGACCCAGTACTTC.

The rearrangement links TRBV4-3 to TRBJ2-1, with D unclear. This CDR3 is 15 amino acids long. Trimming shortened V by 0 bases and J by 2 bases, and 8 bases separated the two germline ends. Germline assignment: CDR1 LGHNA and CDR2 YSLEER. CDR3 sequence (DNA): TGCGCCAGCAGCCAAGACAGGCTTACCTACAATGAGCAGTTCTTC. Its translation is CASSQDRLTYNEQFF.

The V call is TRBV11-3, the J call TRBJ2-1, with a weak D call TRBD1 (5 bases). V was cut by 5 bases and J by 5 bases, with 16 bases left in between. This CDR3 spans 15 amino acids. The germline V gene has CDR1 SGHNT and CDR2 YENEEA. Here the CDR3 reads CASSPPGQPHNEQFF. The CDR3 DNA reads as TGTGCCAGCAGCCCCCCAGGGCAGCCCCACAATGAGCAGTTCTTC.

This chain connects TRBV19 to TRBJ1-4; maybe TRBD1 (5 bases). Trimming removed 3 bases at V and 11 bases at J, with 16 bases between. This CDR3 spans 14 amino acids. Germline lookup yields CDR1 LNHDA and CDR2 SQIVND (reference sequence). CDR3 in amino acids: CASSMAGISRKLFF. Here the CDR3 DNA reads TGTGCCAGTAGTATGGCAGGGATCTCCCGGAAACTGTTTTTT.

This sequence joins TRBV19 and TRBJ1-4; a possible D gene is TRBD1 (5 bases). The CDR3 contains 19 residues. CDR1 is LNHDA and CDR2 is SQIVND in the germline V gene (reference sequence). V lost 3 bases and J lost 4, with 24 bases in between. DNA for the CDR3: TGTGCCAGTAGTATTGAGTCTGGTGGGGCAGCCTCACTTAATGAAAAACTGTTTTTT. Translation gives CASSIESGGAASLNEKLFF.

CDR3 bases: TGTGCCAGCAGCTCCCGACAGGCGGGAGCCCTCCACTTT. Residues: CASSSRQAGALHF. This chain uses TRBV7-2 with TRBJ1-6, with D perhaps matching TRBD1 (6 bases). CDR1 SGHTA and CDR2 FQGNSA come from the germline V gene. The CDR3 has 13 residues. V dropped 4 bases and J dropped 14 bases, with 15 bases sitting between them.

This chain's CDR3 is CASSQDWLLGLAGNIQYF. The CDR3 DNA reads TGCGCCAGCAGCCAAGACTGGCTTCTAGGGCTAGCGGGAAACATTCAGTACTTC. The chain employs TRBV4-3 and TRBJ2-4, with 8 bases fitting TRBD2. Germline lookup yields CDR1 LGHNA and CDR2 YSLEER. This CDR3 comprises 18 residues. V lost 0 bases to trimming and J lost 6 bases; unmatched junction nucleotides: 13.

The CDR3 loop is CASSAPGTELSYNEQFF. In DNA, the CDR3 is TGTGCCAGCAGCGCTCCCGGGACTGAGCTCTCCTACAATGAGCAGTTCTTC. This rearrangement joins TRBV7-2 to TRBJ2-1; D perhaps matches TRBD2 (6 bases). Looked up from germline, CDR1 is SGHTA and CDR2 is FQGNSA. Trimming removed 5 bases from V and 0 bases from J, with 17 bases in between. This CDR3 contains 17 residues. Complete variable domain (other parts from reference TRBV7-2 and TRBJ2-1): GAGVSQSPSNKVTEKGKDVELRCDPISGHTALYWYRQSLGQGLEFLIYFQGNSAPDKSGLPSDRFSAERTGGSVSTLTIQRTQQEDSAVYLCASSAPGTELSYNEQFFGPGTRLTVL.

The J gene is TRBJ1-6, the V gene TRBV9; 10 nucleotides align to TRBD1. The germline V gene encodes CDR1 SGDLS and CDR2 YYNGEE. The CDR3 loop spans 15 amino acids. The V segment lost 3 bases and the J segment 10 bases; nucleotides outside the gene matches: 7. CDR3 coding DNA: TGTGCCAGCAGCGCGCGCGGACAGGGGGACTCACCCCTCCACTTT. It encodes CASSARGQGDSPLHF.

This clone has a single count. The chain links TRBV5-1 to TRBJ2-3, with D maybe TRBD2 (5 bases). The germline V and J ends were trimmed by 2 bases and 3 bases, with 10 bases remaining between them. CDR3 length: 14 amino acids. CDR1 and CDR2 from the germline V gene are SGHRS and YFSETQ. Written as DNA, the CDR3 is TGCGCCAGCAGCTTCCTCGGGGAAACAGATACGCAGTATTTT. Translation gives CASSFLGETDTQYF.

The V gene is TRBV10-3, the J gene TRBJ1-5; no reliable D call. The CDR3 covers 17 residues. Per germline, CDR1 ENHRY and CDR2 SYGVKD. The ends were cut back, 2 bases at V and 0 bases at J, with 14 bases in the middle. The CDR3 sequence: CAISEGFPRGSNQPQHF. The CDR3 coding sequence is TGTGCCATCAGTGAGGGGTTCCCACGAGGTAGCAATCAGCCCCAGCATTTT.